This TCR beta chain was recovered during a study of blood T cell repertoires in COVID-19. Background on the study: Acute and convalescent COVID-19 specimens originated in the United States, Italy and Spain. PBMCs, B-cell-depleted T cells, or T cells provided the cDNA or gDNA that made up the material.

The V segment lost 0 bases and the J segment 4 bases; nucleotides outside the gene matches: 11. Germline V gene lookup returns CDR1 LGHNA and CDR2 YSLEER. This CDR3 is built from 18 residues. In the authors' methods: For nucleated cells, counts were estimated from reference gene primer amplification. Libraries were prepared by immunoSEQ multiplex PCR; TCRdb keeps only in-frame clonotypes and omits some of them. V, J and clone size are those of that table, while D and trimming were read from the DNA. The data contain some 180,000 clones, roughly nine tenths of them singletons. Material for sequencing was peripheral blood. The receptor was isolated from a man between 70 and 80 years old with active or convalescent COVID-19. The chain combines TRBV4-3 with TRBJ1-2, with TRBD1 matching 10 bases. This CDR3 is CASSQERLTGGNGYGYTF. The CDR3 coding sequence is TGCGCCAGCAGCCAAGAAAGGTTGACAGGGGGCAATGGCTATGGCTACACCTTC.